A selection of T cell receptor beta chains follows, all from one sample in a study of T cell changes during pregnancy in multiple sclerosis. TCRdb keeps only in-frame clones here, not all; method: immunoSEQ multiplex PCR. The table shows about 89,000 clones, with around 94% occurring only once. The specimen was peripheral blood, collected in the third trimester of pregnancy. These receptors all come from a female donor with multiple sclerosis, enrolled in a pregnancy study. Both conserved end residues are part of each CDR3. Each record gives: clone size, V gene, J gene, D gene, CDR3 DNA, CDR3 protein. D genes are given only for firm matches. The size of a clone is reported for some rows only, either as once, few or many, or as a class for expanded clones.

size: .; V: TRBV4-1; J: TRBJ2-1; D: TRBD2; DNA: TGCGCCAGCAGCCAAGTCGCCGGGACTAGCGGGAGTGCGTCCTACAATGAGCAGTTCTTC; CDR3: CASSQVAGTSGSASYNEQFF
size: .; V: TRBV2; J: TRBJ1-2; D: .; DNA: TGTGCCAGCAGGACAGAGACCTATGGCTACACCTTC; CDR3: CASRTETYGYTF
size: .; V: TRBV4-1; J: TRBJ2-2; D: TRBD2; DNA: TGCGCCAGCAGCCAAGATGGGGGGCTAGCGGGGAACACCGGGGAGCTGTTTTTT; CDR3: CASSQDGGLAGNTGELFF
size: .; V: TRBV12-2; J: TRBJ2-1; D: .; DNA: TGTGCAAGTCGCTTAGATCGGTTACTAATCCGTGAGCAGTTCTTC; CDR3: CASRLDRLLIREQFF
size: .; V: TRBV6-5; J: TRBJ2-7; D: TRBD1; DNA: TGTGCCAGCAGTCCCGGGACAGGCAAGCAGTACTTC; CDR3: CASSPGTGKQYF
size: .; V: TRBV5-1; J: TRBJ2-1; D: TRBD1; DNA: TGCGCCAGCAGCTTGGCCTCCGGGACAGGGAGAAATGAGCAGTTCTTC; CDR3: CASSLASGTGRNEQFF
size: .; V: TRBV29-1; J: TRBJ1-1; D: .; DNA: TGCAGCGTTGGGTTGGGGGGGGTCAGGGCTTTCTTT; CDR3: CSVGLGGVRAFF
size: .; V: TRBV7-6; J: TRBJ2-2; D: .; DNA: TGTGCCAGCAGCTTAGCGTCTGGCGGGGCGAACACCGGGGAGCTGTTTTTT; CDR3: CASSLASGGANTGELFF
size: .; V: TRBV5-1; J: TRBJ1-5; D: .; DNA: TGCGCCAGCAGCTTGGGTCTCGGGGGGCGGAATCAGCCCCAGCATTTT; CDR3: CASSLGLGGRNQPQHF
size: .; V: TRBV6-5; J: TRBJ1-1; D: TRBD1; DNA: TGTGCCAGCAGCGACAGGGTCAGCGCTGAAGCTTTCTTT; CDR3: CASSDRVSAEAFF
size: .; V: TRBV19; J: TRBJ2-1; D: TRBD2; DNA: TGTGCCAGTAGTGTGACTAGCGGTAAGGGCAATGAGCAGTTCTTC; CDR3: CASSVTSGKGNEQFF
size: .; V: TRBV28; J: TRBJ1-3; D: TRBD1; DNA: TGTGCCAGCAGTTTCGATGGGACAGTCTCTGGAAACACCATATATTTT; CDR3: CASSFDGTVSGNTIYF
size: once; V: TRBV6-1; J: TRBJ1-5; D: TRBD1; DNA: TGTGCCAGCAGGGGGAGGTTGGCAGGGGGTCAGCCCCAGCATTTT; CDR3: CASRGRLAGGQPQHF
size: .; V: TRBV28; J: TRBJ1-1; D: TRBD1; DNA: TGTGCCAGCAGTTATACGACAGGGGGCTTTGGGGCTGAAGCTTTCTTT; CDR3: CASSYTTGGFGAEAFF
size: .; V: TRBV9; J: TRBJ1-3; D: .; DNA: TGTGCCAGCAGCGTGGGGCAGTCTGGAAACACCATATATTTT; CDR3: CASSVGQSGNTIYF
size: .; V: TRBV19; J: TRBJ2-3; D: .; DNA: TGTGCCAGTAGTATAGGTCAGGGTAGCACAGATACGCAGTATTTT; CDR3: CASSIGQGSTDTQYF
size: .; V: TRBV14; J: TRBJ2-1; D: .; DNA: TGTGCCAGCAGCCAAGGACGACAGGGAGGACCCAATGAGCAGTTCTTC; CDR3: CASSQGRQGGPNEQFF
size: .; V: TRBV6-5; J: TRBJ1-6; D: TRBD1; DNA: TGTGCCAGCAGTTTAGGACAGGGGCTTAATTCACCCCTCCACTTT; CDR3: CASSLGQGLNSPLHF
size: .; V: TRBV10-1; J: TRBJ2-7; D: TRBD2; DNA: TGCGCCAGCAGACCGATGACTAGCTCCGGCGAGCAGTACTTC; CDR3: CASRPMTSSGEQYF
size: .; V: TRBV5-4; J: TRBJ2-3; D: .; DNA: TGTGCCAGCAGCGAAACTAGCACAGATACGCAGTATTTT; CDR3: CASSETSTDTQYF
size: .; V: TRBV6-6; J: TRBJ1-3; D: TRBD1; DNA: TGTGCCAGCAGCCCCGACAGGGCTGGAAACACCATATATTTT; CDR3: CASSPDRAGNTIYF
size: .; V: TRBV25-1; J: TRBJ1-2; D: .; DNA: TGTGCCAGCAGTGCGTCTAGTGCGGCCAACTATGGCTACACCTTC; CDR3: CASSASSAANYGYTF
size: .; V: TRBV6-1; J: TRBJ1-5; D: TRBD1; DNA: TGTGCCAGCAGTGAAGGGGCAGGGGGCCGTCAGCCCCAGCATTTT; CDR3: CASSEGAGGRQPQHF
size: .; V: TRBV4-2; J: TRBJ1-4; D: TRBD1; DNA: TGTGCCAGCAACCGACAGGGGGGGGGAAAACTGTTTTTT; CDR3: CASNRQGGGKLFF
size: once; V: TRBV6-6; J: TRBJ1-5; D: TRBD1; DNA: TGTGCCAGCAGTTTTTGGACAGGTAGCAATCAGCCCCAGCATTTT; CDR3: CASSFWTGSNQPQHF
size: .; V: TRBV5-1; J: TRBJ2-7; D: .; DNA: TGCGCCAGCAGCCCTACCCCCAACGAGCAGTACTTC; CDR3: CASSPTPNEQYF
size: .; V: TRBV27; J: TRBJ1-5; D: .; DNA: TGTGCCAGCAGTTTATCCGGGATGGGTCAGCCCCAGCATTTT; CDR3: CASSLSGMGQPQHF